This is a list of T cell receptor beta chains from one sample in a study of shared clonotypes between healthy human individuals. TCRdb's copy holds only in-frame clones and misses some; the assay was immunoSEQ multiplex PCR. The sample shows roughly 2.4 million clones, approximately 94% of them seen only once. The sequencing input was naive CD4+ T cells sorted from blood. These receptors all stem from a man aged 18 to 29 in good health. The CDR3 runs from the conserved cysteine through the conserved F or W. The order of the fields is D gene, V gene, J gene, CDR3 DNA, CDR3 protein. D genes are given only for firm matches.

.,TRBV7-2,TRBJ2-2,TGTGCCAGCAGCTTAGCGCTATCTGGAGCTCGGGAGCTGTTTTTT,CASSLALSGARELFF
.,TRBV19,TRBJ2-7,TGTGCCAGTAGTATAGTGGGAGGAGGGCAGTACTTC,CASSIVGGGQYF
TRBD1,TRBV6-4,TRBJ1-2,TGTGCCAGCAGTGACAGCCGGACAGGGAACTATGGCTACACCTTC,CASSDSRTGNYGYTF
.,TRBV10-3,TRBJ1-1,TGTGCCATCAGTGATAGGCAGGGGAACACTGAAGCTTTCTTT,CAISDRQGNTEAFF
TRBD1,TRBV5-6,TRBJ2-7,TGTGCCAGCAGCTTGGCGGGGGTAAGGACAGGGGACGAGCAGTACTTC,CASSLAGVRTGDEQYF
.,TRBV5-1,TRBJ2-3,TGCGCCAGCAGGCAGGTTACTCTCACAGATACGCAGTATTTT,CASRQVTLTDTQYF
.,TRBV5-4,TRBJ2-3,TGTGCCAGCAGCTGGTTAGCGGCCTCTGGCACAGATACGCAGTATTTT,CASSWLAASGTDTQYF
.,TRBV5-1,TRBJ1-5,TGCGCCAGCAGCTTGGAGGGCAGCTTCAATCAGCCCCAGCATTTT,CASSLEGSFNQPQHF
TRBD1,TRBV6-5,TRBJ2-5,TGTGCCAGCAGTTTGATATCAGGGGGCCAGGGGGAGACCCAGTACTTC,CASSLISGGQGETQYF
TRBD2,TRBV4-3,TRBJ2-1,TGCGCCAGCAGCCAAGACGTGTCTAGCGGCGGCAATGAGCAGTTCTTC,CASSQDVSSGGNEQFF
.,TRBV2,TRBJ2-7,TGTGCCAGCAGCCAAGTCGGAGCGCGCAGCGAGCAGTACTTC,CASSQVGARSEQYF
.,TRBV6-1,TRBJ1-2,TGTGCCAGCAGTGAAGCCACAGGGTCTAACTATGGCTACACCTTC,CASSEATGSNYGYTF
TRBD2,TRBV11-2,TRBJ2-1,TGTGCCAGCAGCTTAACCTATAGCACGGGAGGGTTGACCAATGAGCAGTTCTTC,CASSLTYSTGGLTNEQFF
.,TRBV7-6,TRBJ2-2,TGTGCCAGCAGCTTCCAGGGGACCACCGGGGAGCTGTTTTTT,CASSFQGTTGELFF
.,TRBV7-3,TRBJ2-7,TGTGCCAGCAGCCAATTAGGGGATAGCGAGCAGTACTTC,CASSQLGDSEQYF
.,TRBV6-5,TRBJ2-7,TGTGCCAGCAGCCGAGGACACTTCTACGAGCAGTACTTC,CASSRGHFYEQYF
.,TRBV5-1,TRBJ2-5,TGCGCCAGCAGCGTAGGTAACAGGGAGACCCAGTACTTC,CASSVGNRETQYF
.,TRBV10-3,TRBJ1-2,TGTGCCATCAGTGAGTCCCGCAGCGGGGGCTATGGCTACACCTTC,CAISESRSGGYGYTF
TRBD2,TRBV5-1,TRBJ2-5,TGCGCCAGCAGTAGCGGGGGGGCGTCGGAGACCCAGTACTTC,CASSSGGASETQYF
TRBD1,TRBV6-1,TRBJ1-4,TGTGCCACCCAGGGACAGATTAATGAAAAACTGTTTTTT,CATQGQINEKLFF
TRBD1,TRBV12-5,TRBJ2-2,TGTGCTAGTGGTTTGGGTACAGGGGGCAGGACCGGGGAGCTGTTTTTT,CASGLGTGGRTGELFF
.,TRBV7-2,TRBJ2-3,TGTGCCAGCAGGCGGGACTCTTTTCAAGATACGCAGTATTTT,CASRRDSFQDTQYF
.,TRBV28,TRBJ2-4,TGTGCCAGCAGTTTATGGGCAGGACCCACTTTAGCCAAAAACATTCAGTACTTC,CASSLWAGPTLAKNIQYF